This is a list of T cell receptor beta chains from one sample in a study of T cell changes during pregnancy in multiple sclerosis. Profiling relied on immunoSEQ multiplex PCR, and the TCRdb table lists in-frame clones only, not all of them. The table includes about 77,000 clones, about nine tenths detected once. Sequencing used peripheral blood, obtained before pregnancy. The receptors were sampled from a female donor with multiple sclerosis, enrolled in a pregnancy study. CDR3s include the opening cysteine and the closing phenylalanine or tryptophan. The D gene is left open where the match is weak. Rows give clone size only sometimes, using once, few, many, or a class for an expanded clone.

TRBV2	TRBJ1-4	-	-	TGTGCCAGCACGCGGGGGAGGGGTGAAAAACTGTTTTTT	CASTRGRGEKLFF
TRBV9	TRBJ2-7	-	-	TGTGCCAGCAGCCCCTCGGCTGCATCAGGGGAGAACGAGCAGTACTTC	CASSPSAASGENEQYF
TRBV28	TRBJ2-2	once	TRBD1	TGTGCCAGCAGTTTATTTTTCTCGGGGACAGGGGTATATAGGATGGGAACCGGGGAGCTGTTTTTT	CASSLFFSGTGVYRMGTGELFF
TRBV6-6	TRBJ1-1	-	-	TGTGCCAGCAGTACGCTCCAGGGCATCACTGAAGCTTTCTTT	CASSTLQGITEAFF
TRBV7-6	TRBJ2-3	-	-	TGTGCCAGCAGCTTAAACTCCTACACAGATACGCAGTATTTT	CASSLNSYTDTQYF
TRBV28	TRBJ1-1	-	-	TGTGCCAGCAGTTCAGGTACCGCAGAGACCTGGGAAGCTTTCTTT	CASSSGTAETWEAFF
TRBV6-5	TRBJ2-1	-	TRBD1	TGTGCCAGCAGTTACTTCAGGGGGCGCAACAATGAGCAGTTCTTC	CASSYFRGRNNEQFF
TRBV5-1	TRBJ2-5	-	TRBD1	TGCGCCAGCAGCAGTGACAGGGGGCTAGGGGAGACCCAGTACTTC	CASSSDRGLGETQYF
TRBV7-9	TRBJ1-2	few	-	TGTGCCAGCAGCCCAATACGGGTATATGGCTACACCTTC	CASSPIRVYGYTF
TRBV30	TRBJ2-7	-	-	TGTGCCTGGACGCGGGGAGAGTATATCTCCTACGAGCAGTACTTC	CAWTRGEYISYEQYF
TRBV6-5	TRBJ1-2	once	TRBD1	TGTGCCAGCAGTTACACGGACAGGGCAGATGGCTACACCTTC	CASSYTDRADGYTF
TRBV6-1	TRBJ1-5	-	TRBD1	TGTGCCAGCAGCGGGACAGGGGGCGGTCAGCCCCAGCATTTT	CASSGTGGGQPQHF
TRBV6-1	TRBJ2-1	-	TRBD1	TGTGCCAGCAGGGACAGGGGCCCCTACAATGAGCAGTTCTTC	CASRDRGPYNEQFF
TRBV4-2	TRBJ2-5	-	-	TGTGCCAGCAGCCAAAACCAGTTAGGGGAAGAGACCCAGTACTTC	CASSQNQLGEETQYF
TRBV6-5	TRBJ2-7	-	-	TGTGCCAGCAGGCCGGGAACCACCCCCTACGAGCAGTACTTC	CASRPGTTPYEQYF
TRBV6-5	TRBJ1-6	few	-	TGTGCCAGCAGTTCCCTGGCAGGGCGAATTTCACCCCTCCACTTT	CASSSLAGRISPLHF
TRBV2	TRBJ1-5	-	TRBD1	TGTGCCAGCAGTGGGTACGGGACAGGCAATCAGCCCCAGCATTTT	CASSGYGTGNQPQHF
TRBV5-4	TRBJ1-5	-	-	TGTGCCAGCAGCTTAGGGGGAGACAGAAATCAGCCCCAGCATTTT	CASSLGGDRNQPQHF
TRBV15	TRBJ2-1	-	TRBD1	TGTGCCACCAGCAGCGTGGGACAGGGGGAATATCGCGATGAGCAGTTCTTC	CATSSVGQGEYRDEQFF
TRBV2	TRBJ1-2	-	-	TGTGCCAGCAGTGAAGCTCGGACAGCCCAGCGCTATGGCTACACCTTC	CASSEARTAQRYGYTF
TRBV11-2	TRBJ2-5	once	TRBD2	TGTGCCAGCAGCCCTCGACTAGCGCGGGAGACCCAGTACTTC	CASSPRLARETQYF
TRBV2	TRBJ1-4	-	-	TGTGCCAGCAGGGGGCTTGAAAAACTGTTTTTT	CASRGLEKLFF
TRBV18	TRBJ2-1	-	-	TGTGCCAGCTCACCCTATACAGGACAGAATGAGCAGTTCTTC	CASSPYTGQNEQFF
TRBV13	TRBJ2-1	-	TRBD2	TGTGCCAGCAGCGATCCGGGACTAGCGGGGGGGCACAATGAGCAGTTCTTC	CASSDPGLAGGHNEQFF
TRBV7-3	TRBJ1-6	-	TRBD1	TGTGCCAGCAGCTTAAAAGGGACAGGGGTTTCACCCCTCCACTTT	CASSLKGTGVSPLHF
TRBV9	TRBJ2-5	-	TRBD1	TGTGCCAGCAGCGGCCGGACAGGGGAAGAGACCCAGTACTTC	CASSGRTGEETQYF
TRBV5-1	TRBJ2-7	-	-	TGCGCCAGCAGCTTGGACCAGATCGAGCAGTACTTC	CASSLDQIEQYF
TRBV7-8	TRBJ2-3	-	TRBD2	TGTGCCAGCAGCTTCGCAAGACTAGCGGGAACGCAGTATTTT	CASSFARLAGTQYF